Listed here is a single T cell receptor beta chain. These data originate in a study of blood T cell repertoires in COVID-19. Germline lookup yields CDR1 ENHRY and CDR2 SYGVKD. The CDR3 spans 16 residues. V lost 6 bases, J lost 3 bases, and 5 bases stayed unmatched. Assay: immunoSEQ multiplex PCR; the TCRdb copy retains only in-frame clones and omits some. The data contain around 100,000 clones, 70% to 90% of them seen just once; the ten biggest clones take up around 13%. Material for sequencing was peripheral blood. This receptor was taken from a human donor in a cohort sampled during active COVID-19. This chain uses TRBV10-3 with TRBJ2-3; 14 nucleotides line up with TRBD2. The CDR3 protein is CAIRGTSGGSTDTQYF. The CDR3 DNA sequence: TGTGCCATCAGGGGGACTAGCGGGGGATCAACAGATACGCAGTATTTT.